Listed below are T cell receptor beta chains from one sample, sequenced in a study of PD-L1 blockade in urothelial cancer. Clones were read by immunoSEQ multiplex PCR, and TCRdb kept only the in-frame ones, dropping some. The table shows around 70,000 clones, with about 83% occurring only once. The material was PBMCs, obtained around atezolizumab (anti-PD-L1) treatment. The source is a woman aged 70-85 years with urothelial cancer. CDR3s include the opening cysteine and the closing phenylalanine or tryptophan. Each record gives: CDR3 length, J gene, V gene, CDR3 protein.

len: 18; j_gene: TRBJ2-1; v_gene: TRBV27; CDR3aa: CASSFRAGGTSSYNEQFF
len: 14; j_gene: TRBJ1-1; v_gene: TRBV27; CDR3aa: CASSLSMQYTEAFF
len: 15; j_gene: TRBJ2-1; v_gene: TRBV4-3; CDR3aa: CASSKVWDRGQEQFF
len: 14; j_gene: TRBJ2-3; v_gene: TRBV13; CDR3aa: CASSYPTGTDTQYF
len: 18; j_gene: TRBJ1-4; v_gene: TRBV5-1; CDR3aa: CASSLRSGQGATNEKLFF
len: 13; j_gene: TRBJ2-7; v_gene: TRBV4-1; CDR3aa: CASSQGGGYEQYF
len: 15; j_gene: TRBJ2-2; v_gene: TRBV18; CDR3aa: CASSPRRGETGELFF
len: 15; j_gene: TRBJ1-2; v_gene: TRBV18; CDR3aa: CASSPDREAYYGYTF
len: 14; j_gene: TRBJ1-1; v_gene: TRBV11-2; CDR3aa: CASSWGPGNTEAFF
len: 15; j_gene: TRBJ1-1; v_gene: TRBV5-6; CDR3aa: CASSLAGGAGTEAFF
len: 13; j_gene: TRBJ2-4; v_gene: TRBV28; CDR3aa: CASSLVQGRIQYF
len: 14; j_gene: TRBJ2-5; v_gene: TRBV9; CDR3aa: CASSVGTGWETQYF
len: 16; j_gene: TRBJ1-6; v_gene: TRBV30; CDR3aa: CAWSVLSGAANSPLHF
len: 12; j_gene: TRBJ2-5; v_gene: TRBV30; CDR3aa: CAWSQGGETQYF
len: 14; j_gene: TRBJ2-6; v_gene: TRBV10-3; CDR3aa: CAIGGGTGANVLTF
len: 14; j_gene: TRBJ2-7; v_gene: TRBV4-3; CDR3aa: CASSAEAGLGEQYF
len: 13; j_gene: TRBJ1-2; v_gene: TRBV7-2; CDR3aa: CASSLESGYGYTF
len: 19; j_gene: TRBJ2-7; v_gene: TRBV10-3; CDR3aa: CAISAQDFGRLPSSYEQYF
len: 13; j_gene: TRBJ1-5; v_gene: TRBV10-2; CDR3aa: CASSTGQTQPQHF
len: 15; j_gene: TRBJ2-7; v_gene: TRBV6-1; CDR3aa: CASSIGLADSYEQYF
len: 14; j_gene: TRBJ1-1; v_gene: TRBV6-6; CDR3aa: CASSYPDRGPEAFF
len: 15; j_gene: TRBJ2-7; v_gene: TRBV11-2; CDR3aa: CASAPGSGGLYEQYF